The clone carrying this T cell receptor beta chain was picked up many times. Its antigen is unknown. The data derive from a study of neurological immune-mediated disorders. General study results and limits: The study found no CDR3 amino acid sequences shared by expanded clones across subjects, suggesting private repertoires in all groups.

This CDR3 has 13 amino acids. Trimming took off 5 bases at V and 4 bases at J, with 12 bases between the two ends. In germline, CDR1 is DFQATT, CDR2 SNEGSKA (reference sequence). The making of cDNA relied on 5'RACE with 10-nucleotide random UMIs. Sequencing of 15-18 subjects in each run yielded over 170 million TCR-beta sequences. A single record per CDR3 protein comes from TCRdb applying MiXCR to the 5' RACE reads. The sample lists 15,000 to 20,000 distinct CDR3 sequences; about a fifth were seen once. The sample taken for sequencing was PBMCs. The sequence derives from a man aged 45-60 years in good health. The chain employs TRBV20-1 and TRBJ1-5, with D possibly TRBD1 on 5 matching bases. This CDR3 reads CSAGQGANQPQHF. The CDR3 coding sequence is TGCAGTGCTGGCCAGGGTGCTAATCAGCCCCAGCATTTT.